This is a list of T cell receptor beta chains from one sample in a study of control samples from healthy donors and cancer patients. Sequencing was performed with immunoSEQ multiplex PCR; in TCRdb, only in-frame clones are kept and a portion is missing. The repertoire includes approximately 110,000 clones, around 89% of them detected once, and approximately 15% sits in the top ten. The specimen sequenced was blood. Every receptor here comes from a woman aged 45-65 years in good health. Both conserved end residues are part of each CDR3. The D gene is left open where the match is weak. A clone size is listed for some rows: how often the clone was seen (once, few, many), or a class if it is expanded.

j_call v_call clone_size d_call cdr3_nt cdr3_aa
TRBJ1-1 TRBV10-3 . . TGTGCCACCGGAACAGGGATCGTCACTGAAGCTTTCTTT CATGTGIVTEAFF
TRBJ1-1 TRBV5-1 once . TGCGCCAGCAGCTTGTACTTCTGGGCAGGGGAACTGAACACTGAAGCTTTCTTT CASSLYFWAGELNTEAFF
TRBJ1-2 TRBV20-1 . . TGCAGTGCTAGAGAGGGCTATGGCTACACCTTC CSAREGYGYTF
TRBJ2-2 TRBV6-1 . . TGTGCCAGCAGTGAAGACGGGGGTAACGGGGAGCTGTTTTTT CASSEDGGNGELFF
TRBJ2-1 TRBV7-8 . . TGTGCCAGCAGCCGTCGGATAACCAATGAGCAGTTCTTC CASSRRITNEQFF
TRBJ1-5 TRBV3-1/TRBV3-2 . TRBD1 TGTGCCAGCAGCCAAGACACAGGGGGCGGCAATCAGCCCCAGCATTTT CASSQDTGGGNQPQHF
TRBJ2-1 TRBV5-6 . . TGTGCCAGCAGCTTGGCCGGCGCGTGGTACAATGAGCAGTTCTTC CASSLAGAWYNEQFF
TRBJ2-2 TRBV5-6 . . TGTGCCAGCAGCTTGGGGGCGGGCGGGGAGCTGTTTTTT CASSLGAGGELFF
TRBJ1-4 TRBV7-9 . . TGTGCCAGCATCGGGGTTGCAACTAATGAAAAACTGTTTTTT CASIGVATNEKLFF
TRBJ1-2 TRBV15 . . TGTGCCACCAGCAGCCGGGACAACTATGGCTACACCTTC CATSSRDNYGYTF
TRBJ1-2 TRBV11-2 . . TGTGCCAGCAGCCCGGACGGGAACTATGGCTACACCTTC CASSPDGNYGYTF
TRBJ1-1 TRBV30 . . TGTGCCTATACACGACAGTCTAACACTGAAGCTTTCTTT CAYTRQSNTEAFF
TRBJ2-5 TRBV4-3 once . TGCGCCAGCAGCCGGCACCTACCAGAGACCCAGTACTTC CASSRHLPETQYF
TRBJ1-4 TRBV9 . . TGTGCCAGCACGACGGGGGATGATAATGAAAAACTGTTTTTT CASTTGDDNEKLFF
TRBJ1-4 TRBV6-5 . . TGTGCCAGCAGTCCGACAGTTAATGAAAAACTGTTTTTT CASSPTVNEKLFF
TRBJ2-3 TRBV11-2 . . TGTGCCAGCAGCTTAGAAACCGGAGCTGGAGATACGCAGTATTTT CASSLETGAGDTQYF
TRBJ1-5 TRBV27 . . TGTGCCAGCAGACGACAGGCAAGTCAGCCCCAGCATTTT CASRRQASQPQHF
TRBJ2-3 TRBV5-1 . . TGCGCCAGCAGCTTGGGCGGTAGCACAGATACGCAGTATTTT CASSLGGSTDTQYF
TRBJ1-1 TRBV12-3/TRBV12-4 . . TGTGCCAGCAGTTTGTTTCGGAAGACTGAAGCTTTCTTT CASSLFRKTEAFF
TRBJ2-3 TRBV7-9 . TRBD2 TGTGCCAGCAGCTCAGTAGCGGGGTTGAGCACAGATACGCAGTATTTT CASSSVAGLSTDTQYF
TRBJ1-6 TRBV2 . . TGTGCCAGCGGGGATTCACCCCTCCACTTT CASGDSPLHF
TRBJ2-3 TRBV5-6 . TRBD1 TGTGCCAGCAGCTTGGCGGGACAGGTTGGTCAAGATACGCAGTATTTT CASSLAGQVGQDTQYF
TRBJ2-3 TRBV7-3 . . TGTGCCAGCAGTCCCACCCCCGGGACTTTCACAGATACGCAGTATTTT CASSPTPGTFTDTQYF
TRBJ1-1 TRBV4-1 . . TGCGCCAGCAAGGGTAGTGCACTTCTATCCCGAACTGTCACTGAAGCTTTCTTT CASKGSALLSRTVTEAFF
TRBJ2-7 TRBV5-1 . . TGCGCCAGCAGCGACTCCGTGGGGACCTACGAGCAGTACTTC CASSDSVGTYEQYF
TRBJ1-5 TRBV6-2/TRBV6-3 . TRBD1 TGTGCCAGCAGTACAGGGGGCGGGGGCAATCAGCCCCAGCATTTT CASSTGGGGNQPQHF
TRBJ1-3 TRBV18 . TRBD1 TGTGCCAGCTCACCCCGACAGGGCGCAAACACCATATATTTT CASSPRQGANTIYF
TRBJ1-2 TRBV9 . . TGTGCCAGCGTTCGAGGGGTGCAGATGGGCGGCTACACCTTC CASVRGVQMGGYTF
TRBJ1-1 TRBV3-1/TRBV3-2 . TRBD1 TGTGCCAGCAGCCAGCAACAGGGGGCGGGCTTGAACACTGAAGCTTTCTTT CASSQQQGAGLNTEAFF
TRBJ2-1 TRBV4-1 . TRBD2 TGCGCCAGCAGCCAACCCAGCGGGGAGAGCTCCTACAATGAGCAGTTCTTC CASSQPSGESSYNEQFF
TRBJ1-5 TRBV6-5 . TRBD1 TGTGCCAGCAGAGGACAGGGGGCGTTAGGGCAGCCCCAGCATTTT CASRGQGALGQPQHF
TRBJ2-4 TRBV7-2 . . TGTGCCAGCAGCCTGCCGGGGAAAAACATTCAGTACTTC CASSLPGKNIQYF
TRBJ2-7 TRBV4-1 . . TGCGCCAGCAGCCACATCGGAGTGTCCGAGCAGTACTTC CASSHIGVSEQYF
TRBJ1-5 TRBV19 . . TGTGCCAGTCATTGGGGCAATCAGCCCCAGCATTTT CASHWGNQPQHF
TRBJ1-4 TRBV19 . . TGTGCCAGTAGTATAGTGTGGGCTGGAAGGGTCCTTAATGAAAAACTGTTTTTT CASSIVWAGRVLNEKLFF
TRBJ2-4 TRBV11-2 . TRBD2 TGTGCCAGCAGCTTAACTAGCGATCGTACCAAAAACATTCAGTACTTC CASSLTSDRTKNIQYF
TRBJ2-1 TRBV5-5 . TRBD2 TGTGCCAGCAGCTTGGCCCCTGCGGGGGGCCAGAATGAGCAGTTCTTC CASSLAPAGGQNEQFF
TRBJ2-5 TRBV9 once . TGTGCCAGCAGCGTAGACCACAAAGGAGAGACCCAGTACTTC CASSVDHKGETQYF
TRBJ1-3 TRBV5-6 . . TGTGCCAGCAGTACCGGACAGACCCTGTCGCGCACCACCATATATTTT CASSTGQTLSRTTIYF
TRBJ1-2 TRBV28 . . TGTGCCAGCTCCGGGCAGGTCGGCTATGGCTACACCTTC CASSGQVGYGYTF
TRBJ1-3 TRBV13 . . TGTGCCAGCAGCTTAGGAGGCGGGGCTGGAAACACCATATATTTT CASSLGGGAGNTIYF
TRBJ2-5 TRBV4-1 . TRBD2 TGCGCCAGCAGCGATCGACTAGCGGGGGAGTCGGAGACCCAGTACTTC CASSDRLAGESETQYF
TRBJ2-2 TRBV7-2 . . TGTGCCAGCAGCTTACTAGACACCGGGGAGCTGTTTTTT CASSLLDTGELFF
TRBJ1-2 TRBV29-1 . . TGCAGCGTTGGGGCGGGCAACGGCTACACCTTC CSVGAGNGYTF
TRBJ2-3 TRBV7-2 . . TGTGCCAGCAGCTTAGTATCCGCAGGGCTTTTCACAGATACGCAGTATTTT CASSLVSAGLFTDTQYF
TRBJ2-7 TRBV7-9 . TRBD1 TGTGCCAGCAGTACGACAGGGGACGAGCAGTACTTC CASSTTGDEQYF
TRBJ2-3 TRBV6-5 . . TGTGCCAGCAGTTATGCCCTCAGAACGACAGATACGCAGTATTTT CASSYALRTTDTQYF
TRBJ2-1 TRBV4-1 few . TGCGCCAGCAGCCTTGCCGGTAATGAGCAGTTCTTC CASSLAGNEQFF
TRBJ2-2 TRBV9 . . TGTGCCAGCAGCGTAGGGTCTATTAACACCGGGGAGCTGTTTTTT CASSVGSINTGELFF
TRBJ2-2 TRBV7-9 once . TGTGCCAGCAGCTCCGGGACACCTACCGCGGAGCTGTTTTTT CASSSGTPTAELFF
TRBJ1-6 TRBV27 . TRBD1 TGTGCCAGCAGGCCGTCCGGGACAGGTGGTTCACCCCTCCACTTT CASRPSGTGGSPLHF
TRBJ2-5 TRBV28 few TRBD1 TGTGCCAGCAGTGGATCCGGGACAGGGAAAGAGACCCAGTACTTC CASSGSGTGKETQYF
TRBJ1-5 TRBV2 once . TGTGCCAGCAGATCCGGGACACATAGCAATCAGCCCCAGCATTTT CASRSGTHSNQPQHF
TRBJ1-5 TRBV7-2 . . TGTGCCAGCAGCTTAGGGACAACTGGGGCCAATCAGCCCCAGCATTTT CASSLGTTGANQPQHF
TRBJ2-2 TRBV11-2 . . TGTGCCAGCAGCTTATCTAGGGAGGCCTGGAGGGAGCTGTTTTTT CASSLSREAWRELFF